There are many counts of the clone carrying this T cell receptor beta chain. The data are from a study of spatial heterogeneity in lung cancer. The sample's time point: sample taken at primary tumor resection. The CDR3 consists of 14 residues. The V gene's germline CDR1 is SGDLS and CDR2 YYNGEE. The V end was cut by 2 bases, the J end by 2 bases, with 11 bases between. One entry per CDR3 protein results from TCRdb running MiXCR on the 5' RACE reads. The sample yields about 13,000 distinct CDR3 sequences, about 4% seen once. The V gene is TRBV9, the J gene TRBJ2-7; tentative D call: TRBD2 (5 bases). The specimen was PBMCs, collected at surgery. The source of this sequence is a male donor with early-stage non-small cell lung cancer. Here the CDR3 DNA reads TGTGCCAGCAGCGTGACCGGGAAGGCCTACGAGCAGTACTTC. Its translation is CASSVTGKAYEQYF.